Reported below is one TCR beta chain. This specimen belongs to a study of blood T cell repertoires in COVID-19. As for the study in general: T cells, B-cell-depleted T cells, or PBMCs supplied cDNA or gDNA.

The CDR3 loop spans 16 amino acids. The V and J ends lost 4 bases and 9 bases respectively, with 22 bases between them. Germline lookup yields CDR1 KGHSH and CDR2 LQKENI. Per the authors' pipeline: Amplifying reference gene primers gave estimates of nucleated cell counts. Assay used: immunoSEQ multiplex PCR; TCRdb lists only in-frame clones, some missing. V and J calls and clone size come straight from that table; D and trimming were deduced from the DNA. The sample shows about 200,000 clones, 81% of them seen only once. Cohorts were determined from participant-reported clinical history. This receptor was obtained from a woman aged 45-65 years with acute COVID-19. This sequence joins TRBV18 and TRBJ2-1, with D possibly TRBD1 on 5 matching bases. Sequences were obtained from PBMCs or T cells enriched from blood (not recorded which). CDR3: CASSHRTVPTSGEQFF. The DNA of the CDR3 is TGTGCCAGCTCACACAGGACGGTACCGACCTCCGGTGAGCAGTTCTTC.